This entry lists 20 T cell receptor beta chains sequenced from one sample in a study of shared clonotypes between healthy human individuals. This table comes from immunoSEQ multiplex PCR, and its TCRdb copy is limited to in-frame clones, with some not included. This table has about 520,000 clones, 65% to 85% appearing once. The source material was PBMCs. These receptors all stem from a woman aged 40 to 50 in good health. Some clones in this sample may be carry-over from other donors' samples.

This clone was seen only a few times. V and J are TRBV7-2 and TRBJ2-3; no clear D. CDR1 is SGHTA and CDR2 is FQGNSA in the germline V gene. The ends were cut back, 2 bases at V and 3 bases at J, with 6 bases in the middle. This CDR3 is 13 amino acids long. The CDR3 DNA reads as TGTGCCAGCAGCTTACAAGAAACAGATACGCAGTATTTT. It codes for CASSLQETDTQYF.

The gene calls are TRBV5-1 and TRBJ1-1, with D perhaps matching TRBD1 (5 bases). This CDR3 region has 15 residues. Trimming removed 1 base at V and 0 bases at J, with 10 bases between. Germline CDR1 and CDR2: SGHRS and YFSETQ. The CDR3 spells CASSLTGAVNTEAFF. The CDR3 region has the DNA TGCGCCAGCAGCTTGACAGGAGCGGTGAACACTGAAGCTTTCTTT.

V and J are TRBV5-4 and TRBJ1-2; 11 bases are a match to TRBD1. There are 15 residues in the CDR3. V gave up 4 bases and J gave up 7 bases; unmatched junction bases: 9. CDR1 is SGHNT and CDR2 is YYREEE in the germline V gene (reference sequence). CDR3 nucleotide sequence: TGTGCCAGCAGCACCGGACAGGGGGCGTTGAGTGGCTACACCTTC. This translates into CASSTGQGALSGYTF.

The CDR3 nucleotides read TGTGCCAGCAGTGCGGGACAGGGCGTATACGAGCAGTACTTC. It specifies CASSAGQGVYEQYF. The chain couples TRBV6-1 to TRBJ2-7; 9 nucleotides agree with TRBD1. Trimming at V came to 4 bases and at J to 4 bases, leaving 5 bases not matched to a gene. CDR1 is MNHNS and CDR2 is SASEGT in the germline V gene. The CDR3 has 14 residues.

On this clone: A far larger clone is a single base away, which makes a read error likely. Within the sample, other DNA sequences also encode this same CDR3. The chain recombines TRBV7-2 with TRBJ2-7; D is undetermined. Per the germline V gene, CDR1 is SGHTA and CDR2 is FQGNSA. There are 16 residues in the CDR3. The CDR3: CASSLISGGPFYEQYF. CDR3 coding DNA: TGCGCCAGCAGCTTAATTTCGGGCGGCCCTTTTTACGAGCAGTACTTC.

The J gene is TRBJ1-1, the V gene TRBV7-8; D uncertain. The CDR3 is 13 residues long. Germline V CDR1 and CDR2: SGHVS, FQNEAQ. Trimming pared 3 bases from V and 4 bases from J, leaving 9 bases between. The CDR3 is CASSFAWATEAFF. DNA of the CDR3: TGTGCCAGCAGCTTTGCCTGGGCCACTGAAGCTTTCTTT.

As concerns this clone: Given a far larger clone just one base away, this is likely a sequencing read error. J is TRBJ1-3 and V is TRBV6-5, with 10 positions matching TRBD1. Germline CDR1 reads MNHEY; CDR2 reads SVGAGI. The CDR3 runs to 14 residues. This chain's CDR3 is CASSYRTGGSTIYF. The DNA for the CDR3 is TGTGCCAGCAGTTACCGGACAGGGGGAAGCACCATATATTTT.

Note on this clone: A far larger clone is off by one base, so a read error is likely. Other DNA variants within this sample encode the same CDR3. The chain combines TRBV5-4 with TRBJ2-2; D might be TRBD2 (5 bases). There are 16 residues in the CDR3. Per the germline V gene, CDR1 is SGHNT and CDR2 is YYREEE (reference sequence). This CDR3 is CASSLDARRSTGELFF. The CDR3 DNA follows: TGTGCCAGCAGCTTGGACGCTAGGAGGAGCACCGGGGAGCTGTTCTTT.

V and J are TRBV7-3 and TRBJ2-1; maybe TRBD2 (5 bases). V was pared by 1 base and J by 6 bases, with 19 bases between. From germline, CDR1 is SGHTA and CDR2 FQGTGA. This CDR3 has 17 residues. CDR3 in DNA: TGTGCCAGCAGCTTAAGTAAGGGCGATAAGAGGGCCAATGAGCAGTTCTTC. Translation: CASSLSKGDKRANEQFF.

This rearrangement joins TRBV28 to TRBJ2-5; 7 positions match TRBD2. V dropped 5 bases and J dropped 3; count of bases not matched to a gene: 6. Germline CDR1 is MDHEN and CDR2 is SYDVKM. The CDR3 loop spans 14 amino acids. The DNA of the CDR3 is TGTGCCAGCAGTGCCTGGGAGGGCGAAGAGACCCAGTACTTC. Amino acids: CASSAWEGEETQYF.

The sample holds one count of this clone. This chain connects TRBV7-2 to TRBJ2-7; 9 nucleotides agree with TRBD1. V was pared by 6 bases and J by 7 bases, with 4 bases of the junction left unmatched. Germline values: CDR1 SGHTA, CDR2 FQGNSA. There are 12 residues in the CDR3. CDR3 protein: CASRDRGREQYF. The CDR3 nucleotides read TGTGCCAGCAGGGACAGGGGTCGGGAGCAGTACTTC.

The rearrangement uses TRBV4-2 and TRBJ1-2; D is possibly TRBD1 (6 bases). Germline V lookup: CDR1 LGHNA, CDR2 YNFKEQ. This CDR3 has 16 residues. V lost 4 bases and J 5 bases, leaving 20 bases between the germline ends. The CDR3 nucleotides are TGTGCCAGCAGCCTCGGGGGGCTATCCGCAGGATATGGCTACACCTTC. Amino acids: CASSLGGLSAGYGYTF.

The V gene is TRBV7-9, the J gene TRBJ1-1; D possibly corresponds to TRBD1 (6 bases). Germline CDR1 is SEHNR and CDR2 is FQNEAQ (reference sequence). V was pared by 5 bases and J by 1 base, with 20 bases between. The CDR3 sequence is 17 residues long. In DNA, the CDR3 is TGTGCCAGCAGCGCAGGACAATGGGGGCTCAGGAACACTGAAGCTTTCTTT. Translating it yields CASSAGQWGLRNTEAFF.

With regard to this clone: This sequence is one base from a far larger clone and is likely a read error. The V gene is TRBV4-2, the J gene TRBJ2-2; D gene unclear. The CDR3 runs to 15 residues. Germline loops: CDR1 LGHNA, CDR2 YNFKEQ. In nucleotides, the CDR3 is TGTGCCAGCAGCCAGGTCAGCGCGAACACCTGGGAGCTGTTTTTT. It is translated as CASSQVSANTWELFF.

J is TRBJ2-7 and V is TRBV5-1; TRBD2 agrees at 14 bases. There are 16 residues in the CDR3. Germline V gene sequence: CDR1 SGHRS, CDR2 YFSETQ. V shed 4 bases, J shed 2 bases, and the junction held 5 bases outside the gene matches. CDR3 region: CASSRGTSGSAYEQYF. The CDR3 nucleotides are TGCGCCAGCAGCCGCGGGACTAGCGGGAGCGCCTACGAGCAGTACTTC.

This clone was counted many times. The chain is built from TRBV19 and TRBJ2-5; the D gene is possibly TRBD1 (5 bases). The CDR3 has 15 amino acids. Germline V gene sequence: CDR1 LNHDA, CDR2 SQIVND (reference sequence). The V end lost 2 bases, the J end lost 4 bases, and 14 bases lay between the germline ends. The CDR3 DNA reads TGTGCCAGTAGTATAAGACCCAGGGTAGGAGAGACCCAGTACTTC. It translates to CASSIRPRVGETQYF.

CDR3 coding DNA: TGTGCCAGCAGCCCCTTACTCCTTTACAATGAGCAGTTCTTC. It encodes CASSPLLLYNEQFF. The V and J genes are TRBV28 and TRBJ2-1; D is undetermined. The germline V gene has CDR1 MDHEN and CDR2 SYDVKM. The length of the CDR3 is 14 residues. Trimming shortened V by 6 bases and J by 4 bases, and 13 bases separated the two germline ends.

This chain links TRBV2 with TRBJ1-2, with a tentative D call TRBD1 (6 bases). This CDR3 region has 14 residues. The germline V and J ends were trimmed by 2 bases and 6 bases, with 13 bases remaining between them. In germline, CDR1 is SNHLY, CDR2 FYNNEI. The CDR3 loop reads CASSEWQGLDGYTF. The DNA of the CDR3 is TGTGCCAGCAGTGAATGGCAGGGGCTGGATGGCTACACCTTC.

About this clone itself: A read error is the likely source, as a far larger clone sits one nucleotide away. This chain joins TRBV7-2 and TRBJ2-7; 8 nucleotides align to TRBD1. Germline-derived CDR1 and CDR2 are SGHTA and FQGNSA. This CDR3 contains 14 residues. V lost 5 bases to trimming and J lost 2 bases; unmatched junction nucleotides: 5. CDR3 sequence reads: CASSLYRGTYEQYF. Here the CDR3 DNA reads TGTGCCAGCAGCCTTTACAGGGGGACCTACGAGCAGTACTTC.

This sequence joins TRBV9 and TRBJ2-7; TRBD1 matches 8 bases. J was trimmed by 6 bases and V by 1 base; bases with no gene match: 9. Per the germline V gene, CDR1 is SGDLS and CDR2 is YYNGEE. This CDR3 spans 15 amino acids. The CDR3 region is CASSVQGTGLGEQYF. The DNA of the CDR3 is TGTGCCAGCAGCGTACAAGGGACAGGTCTCGGCGAGCAGTACTTC. The complete variable domain, with remaining parts taken from reference TRBV9 and TRBJ2-7, reads DSGVTQTPKHLITATGQRVTLRCSPRSGDLSVYWYQQSLDQGLQFLIQYYNGEERAKGNILERFSAQQFPDLHSELNLSSLELGDSALYFCASSVQGTGLGEQYFGPGTRLTVT.